The present entry profiles one T cell receptor (beta chain) with its context. The data stem from a study of monozygotic twins with inflammatory bowel disease. TCRdb re-called the 5' RACE reads and catalogs CDR3 proteins one per entry, DNA excluded. This sample's table has approximately 330,000 distinct CDR3 sequences. Germline CDR1 SQVTM, CDR2 ANQGSEA. The CDR3 is 13 amino acids. Sequenced: blood. V gene TRBV29-1 combines with J gene TRBJ2-5. The clonotype originates from a human donor with ulcerative colitis or Crohn's disease, or a healthy co-twin of an affected twin (not recorded which). The CDR3 sequence: CSGYIQNQETQYF.